This T cell receptor beta chain comes out of a study of blood T cell repertoires in COVID-19. As for the study in general: Material from acute and convalescent COVID-19 was sourced from the United States, Italy and Spain. PBMCs, B-cell-depleted T cells, or T cells were the source of the cDNA or gDNA that made up the material.

Participant-given clinical history determined each cohort assignment. In Cohort 3, a recovered donor had either two negative PCRs, clearance, or symptom resolution. TCRdb's copy holds only in-frame clones and misses some; the assay was immunoSEQ multiplex PCR. Of a few hundred thousand clones listed, roughly nine tenths are singletons. The CDR3 is 16 residues long. Germline V gives CDR1 SGHVS, CDR2 FQNEAQ. V was shortened by 5 bases and J by 3 bases, with 19 bases between the two germline ends. The V gene is TRBV7-8, the J gene TRBJ1-1; possible D gene TRBD1, 6 bases. Sequencing input: PBMCs or T cells enriched from blood (not recorded which). This TCR derives from a woman younger than 45 who had recovered from COVID-19. The CDR3, as DNA: TGTGCCAGCAGCCCCCGCAGGGGTATACCTGACACTGAAGCTTTCTTT. Amino acid sequence: CASSPRRGIPDTEAFF.